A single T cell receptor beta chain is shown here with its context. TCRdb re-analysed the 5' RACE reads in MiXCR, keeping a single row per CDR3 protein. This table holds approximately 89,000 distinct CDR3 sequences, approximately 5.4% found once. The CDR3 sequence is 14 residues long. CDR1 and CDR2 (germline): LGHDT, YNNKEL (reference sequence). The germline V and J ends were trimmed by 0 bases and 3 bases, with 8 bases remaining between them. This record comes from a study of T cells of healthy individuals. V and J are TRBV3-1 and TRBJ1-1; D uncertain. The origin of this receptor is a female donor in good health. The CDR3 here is CASSQEVGDTEAFF. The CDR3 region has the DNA TGTGCCAGCAGCCAAGAAGTGGGTGACACTGAAGCTTTCTTT.